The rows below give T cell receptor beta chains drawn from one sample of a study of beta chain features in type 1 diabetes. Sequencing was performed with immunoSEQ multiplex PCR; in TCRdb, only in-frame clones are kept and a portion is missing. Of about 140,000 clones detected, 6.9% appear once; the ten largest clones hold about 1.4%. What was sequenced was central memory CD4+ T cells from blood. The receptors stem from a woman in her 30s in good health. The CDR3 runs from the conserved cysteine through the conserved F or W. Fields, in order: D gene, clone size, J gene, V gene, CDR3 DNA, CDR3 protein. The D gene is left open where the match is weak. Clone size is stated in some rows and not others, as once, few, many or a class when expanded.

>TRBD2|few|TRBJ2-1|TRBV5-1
TGCGCCAGCAGCTTGGTTAGCGGGAGTATGTACAATGAGCAGTTCTTC
CASSLVSGSMYNEQFF
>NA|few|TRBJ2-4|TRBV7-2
TGTGCCAGCAGCTTAGACGGCGGGATAGCCAAAAACATTCAGTACTTC
CASSLDGGIAKNIQYF
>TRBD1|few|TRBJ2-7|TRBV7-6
TGTGCCAGCAGCCCCGACAGGGGAGTAACGTACGAGCAGTACTTC
CASSPDRGVTYEQYF
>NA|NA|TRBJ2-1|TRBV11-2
TGTGCCAGCAGCTTAGTGCTCGCGGGGGAGCAGTTCTTC
CASSLVLAGEQFF
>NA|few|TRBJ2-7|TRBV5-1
TGCGCCAGCAGCTTGGCCCCAGGCGCCTCCTACGAGCAGTACTTC
CASSLAPGASYEQYF
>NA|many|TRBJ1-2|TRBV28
TGTGCCAGCAGTTCGAGGTATGGCTACACCTTC
CASSSRYGYTF
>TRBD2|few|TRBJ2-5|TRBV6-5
TGTGCCAGCAGGCTAGCGGGAGTGGAGACCCAGTACTTC
CASRLAGVETQYF
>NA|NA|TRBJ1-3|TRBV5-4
TGTGCCAGCGGTGGCTGGGAGGGGCACACCATATATTTT
CASGGWEGHTIYF
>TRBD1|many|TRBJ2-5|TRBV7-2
TGTGCCAGCAGGGAGACAGGGGGCAGGGAGACCCAGTACTTC
CASRETGGRETQYF
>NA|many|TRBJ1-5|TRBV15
TGTGCCACCAGCAGAGATTTGGTCTCAGCGTCCCAGCATTTT
CATSRDLVSASQHF
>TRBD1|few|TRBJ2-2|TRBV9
TGTGCCAGCAGCGAATCCGGGACAGGGGCGAACACCGGGGAGCTGTTTTTT
CASSESGTGANTGELFF
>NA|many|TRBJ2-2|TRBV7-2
TGTGCCAGCAGCGCGTGGACCGGGGAGCTGTTTTTT
CASSAWTGELFF
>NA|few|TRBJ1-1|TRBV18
TGTGCCAGCTCACCACCGACGGCGTGGAGCGGGAACACTGAAGCTTTCTTT
CASSPPTAWSGNTEAFF
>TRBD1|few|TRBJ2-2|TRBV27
TGTGCCAGCAGTGTGTACAGGGGAACCGGGGAGCTGTTTTTT
CASSVYRGTGELFF
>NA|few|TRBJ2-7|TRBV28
TGTGCCAGCAGTTTGGGCGGGACTGCCTACGAGCAGTACTTC
CASSLGGTAYEQYF
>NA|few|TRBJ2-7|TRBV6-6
TGTGCCAGCAGTACTAGGGCCTACGAGCAGTACTTC
CASSTRAYEQYF
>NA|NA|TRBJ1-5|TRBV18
TGTGCCAGCTCACCTGACGGTCAGGGGCCCTTGCCCCAGCATTTT
CASSPDGQGPLPQHF
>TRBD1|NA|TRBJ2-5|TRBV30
TGTGCCTGGAGGAGACAGGGGGAGACCCAGTACTTC
CAWRRQGETQYF
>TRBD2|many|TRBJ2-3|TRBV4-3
TGCGCCAGCAGCCTCCAGCGGGAGGGACCAGATACGCAGTATTTT
CASSLQREGPDTQYF
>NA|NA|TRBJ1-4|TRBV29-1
TGCAGCGCTGCGGGGGAAAAACTGTTTTTT
CSAAGEKLFF
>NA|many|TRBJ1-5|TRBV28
TGTGCCAGCGGTCCAGGGGATGGCAATCAGCCCCAGCATTTT
CASGPGDGNQPQHF
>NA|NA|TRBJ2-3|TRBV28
TGTGCCAGCAGCAGCCCGGGACACCCGAGGGACACAGATACGCAGTATTTT
CASSSPGHPRDTDTQYF
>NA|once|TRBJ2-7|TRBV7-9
TGTGCCAGCACCCCGTGGGGCCAGGCCTACGAGCAGTACTTC
CASTPWGQAYEQYF
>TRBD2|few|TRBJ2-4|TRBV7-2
TGTGCCAGCAGCCAGCGTCTAGCGGGAGGTAGAAACATTCAGTACTTC
CASSQRLAGGRNIQYF
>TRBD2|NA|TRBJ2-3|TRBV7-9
TGTGCCAGCAGCTTAGGACTAGCGGGAGGCAAGATAGATACGCAGTATTTT
CASSLGLAGGKIDTQYF
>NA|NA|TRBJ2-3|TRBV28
TGTGCCAGCAGTTTATCAGGGGCCCCAGATACGCAGTATTTT
CASSLSGAPDTQYF
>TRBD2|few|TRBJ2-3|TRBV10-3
TGTGCCATCATGGCGGGAGAGGTAGATACGCAGTATTTT
CAIMAGEVDTQYF
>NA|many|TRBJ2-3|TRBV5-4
TGTGCCAGCAGGGTAGCGGCTAGCACAGATACGCAGTATTTT
CASRVAASTDTQYF
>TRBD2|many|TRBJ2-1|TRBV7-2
TGTGCCAGCAGCTCGGGACTAGCGGGAGAGGGTGAGCAGTTCTTC
CASSSGLAGEGEQFF
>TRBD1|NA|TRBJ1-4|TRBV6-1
TGTGCCAGCAGGGGACAGGGAAATGAAAAACTGTTTTTT
CASRGQGNEKLFF
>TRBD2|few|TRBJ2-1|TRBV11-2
TGTGCCAGCAGCCCTAGGCGGGAGGACTACAATGAGCAGTTCTTC
CASSPRREDYNEQFF
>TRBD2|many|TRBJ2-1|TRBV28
TGTGCCAGCAGTCTCCCACTAGCGGGAGTGTCCTACAATGAGCAGTTCTTC
CASSLPLAGVSYNEQFF
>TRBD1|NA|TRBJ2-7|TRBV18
TGTGCCAGCTCCCCTGGGACAGACTCCTACGAGCAGTACTTC
CASSPGTDSYEQYF
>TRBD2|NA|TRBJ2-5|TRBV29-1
TGCAGCGTTGACTATCGGCGGGGGCAAGAGACCCAGTACTTC
CSVDYRRGQETQYF
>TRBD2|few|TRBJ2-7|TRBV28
TGTGCCAGCAGTGCCCAAACTAGCGGGTTACAAGCCTACGAGCAGTACTTC
CASSAQTSGLQAYEQYF
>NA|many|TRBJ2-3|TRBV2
TGTGCCAGCCAACAGAGAGCTGCGCAGTATTTT
CASQQRAAQYF
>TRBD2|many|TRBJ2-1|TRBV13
TGTGCCAGCGCTAGACTAGCGGGGGAGCAGTTCTTC
CASARLAGEQFF
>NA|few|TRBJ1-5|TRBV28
TGTGCCAGCAGTCTCCCGGTGGTTCGAGAGTATAGCAATCAGCCCCAGCATTTT
CASSLPVVREYSNQPQHF
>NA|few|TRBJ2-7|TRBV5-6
TGTGCCAGCAGACAACGGGACTCCTACGAGCAGTACTTC
CASRQRDSYEQYF
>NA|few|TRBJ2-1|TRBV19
TGTGCCAGTAGTATTAAGGTTAGGGGCTTGAGCTCCTACAATGAGCAGTTCTTC
CASSIKVRGLSSYNEQFF
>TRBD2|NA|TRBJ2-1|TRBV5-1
TGCGCCAGCAGTCCCGCGGTGACTAGCGATCATGAGCAGTTCTTC
CASSPAVTSDHEQFF
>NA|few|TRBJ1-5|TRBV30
TGTGCCTGGACAGGGGAATCGAGTCAGCCCCAGCATTTT
CAWTGESSQPQHF
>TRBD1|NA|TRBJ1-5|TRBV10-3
TGTGCCATCAGTGAGTCGAAAGGACAGGGGGACAATCAGCCCCAGCATTTT
CAISESKGQGDNQPQHF
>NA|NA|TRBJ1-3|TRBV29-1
TGCAGCGTTCGGGGGGGGAGCTCTGGAAACACCATATATTTT
CSVRGGSSGNTIYF
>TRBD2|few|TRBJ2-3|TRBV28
TGTGCCAGCAGTTCCCAGCGGGAGGGCCCTCCAGATACGCAGTATTTT
CASSSQREGPPDTQYF
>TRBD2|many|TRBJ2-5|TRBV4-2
TGTGCCAGCAGCCAGCTCGGACTAGCGGGAGGTTGGGTCCAAGAGACCCAGTACTTC
CASSQLGLAGGWVQETQYF
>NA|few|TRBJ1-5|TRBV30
TGTGCCTGGACTTTCAGGGGCGGCAATCAGCCCCAGCATTTT
CAWTFRGGNQPQHF
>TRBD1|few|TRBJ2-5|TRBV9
TGTGCCAGCAGCTCAACCGGACAGGCCGAGACCCAGTACTTC
CASSSTGQAETQYF
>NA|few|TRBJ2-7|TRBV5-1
TGCGCCAGCAGCTTTGACATCTACGAGCAGTACTTC
CASSFDIYEQYF
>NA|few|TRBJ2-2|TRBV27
TGTGCCAGCAGTCCGAGACTGAACACCGGGGAGCTGTTTTTT
CASSPRLNTGELFF
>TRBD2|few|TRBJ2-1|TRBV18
TGTGCCAGCTCACCACTTCCGGGACTAGCCTCCAATGAGCAGTTCTTC
CASSPLPGLASNEQFF
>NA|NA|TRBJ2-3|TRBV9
TGTGCCAGCAGCGTAGCGGGATACACAGATACGCAGTATTTT
CASSVAGYTDTQYF